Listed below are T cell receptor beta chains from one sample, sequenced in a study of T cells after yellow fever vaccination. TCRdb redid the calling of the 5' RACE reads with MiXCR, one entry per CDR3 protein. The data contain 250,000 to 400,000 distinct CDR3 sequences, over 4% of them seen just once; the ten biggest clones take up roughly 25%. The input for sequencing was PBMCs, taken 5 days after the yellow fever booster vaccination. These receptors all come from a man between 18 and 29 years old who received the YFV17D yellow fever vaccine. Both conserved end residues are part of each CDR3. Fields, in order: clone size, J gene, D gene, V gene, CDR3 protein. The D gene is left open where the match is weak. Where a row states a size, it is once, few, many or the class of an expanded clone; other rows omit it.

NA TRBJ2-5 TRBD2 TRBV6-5 CASRYSGGALETQYF
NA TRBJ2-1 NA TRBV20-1 CSAVTSLSRNEQFF
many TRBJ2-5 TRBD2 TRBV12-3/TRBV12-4 CASSFIAGGQETQYF
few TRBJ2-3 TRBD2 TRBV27 CASSYSGGFSSTDTQYF
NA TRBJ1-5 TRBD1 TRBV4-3 CASSQEDRGVPQHF
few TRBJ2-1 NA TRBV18 CASSPILQPEQFF
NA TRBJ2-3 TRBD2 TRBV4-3 CASSQWTSGADTQYF
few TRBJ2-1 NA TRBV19 CASMEGAAREQFF
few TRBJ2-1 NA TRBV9 CASSVERSSSEQFF
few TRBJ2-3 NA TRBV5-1 CASSVWGSTDTQYF
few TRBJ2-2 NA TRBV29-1 CSVEDFYGNTGELFF
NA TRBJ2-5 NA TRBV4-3 CASSQARRTFETQYF
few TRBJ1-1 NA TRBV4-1 CASSQVRGIQSEAFF
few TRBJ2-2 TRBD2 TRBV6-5 CASSYTLAGGLAGELFF
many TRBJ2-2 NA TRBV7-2 CASSLVGVSGELFF
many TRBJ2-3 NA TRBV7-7 CASSSARGVTDTQYF
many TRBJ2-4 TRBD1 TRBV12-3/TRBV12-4 CASSLRDSRLNIQYF
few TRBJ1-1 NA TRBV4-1 CASSQGRELNTEAFF
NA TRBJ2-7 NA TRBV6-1 CASSNRYSLMGEQYF
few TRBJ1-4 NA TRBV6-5 CASSFSRVTNEKLFF
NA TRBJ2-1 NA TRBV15 CATSRARQRHNEQFF
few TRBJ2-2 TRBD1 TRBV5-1 CASSLDSGTGLAGELFF
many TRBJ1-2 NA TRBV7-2 CASTPSPGAIYGYTF
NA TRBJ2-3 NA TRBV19 CASSISRSDTQYF
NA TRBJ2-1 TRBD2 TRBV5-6 CASSQRLAGIILF
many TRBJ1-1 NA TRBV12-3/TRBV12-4 CASSREYSNTEAFF
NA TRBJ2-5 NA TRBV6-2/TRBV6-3 CASSYRRNQETQYF
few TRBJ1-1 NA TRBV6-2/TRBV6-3 CASSYRILTEAFF
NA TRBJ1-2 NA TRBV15 CATSSDQGGYGYTF
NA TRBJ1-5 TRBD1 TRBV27 CASSLRRGPQPQHF
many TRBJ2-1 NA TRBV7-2 CASSSSSWNEQFF
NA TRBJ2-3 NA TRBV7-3 CASSLYVGETDTQYF
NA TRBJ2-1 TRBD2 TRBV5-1 CASSLAGLAGVYNEQFF
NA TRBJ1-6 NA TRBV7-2 CASASGLGSPLHF
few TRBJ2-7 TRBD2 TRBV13 CATRTSGGAYEQYF
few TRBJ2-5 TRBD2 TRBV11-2 CASSVRGEYQETQYF
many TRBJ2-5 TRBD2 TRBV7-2 CASSLGGGGEETQYF
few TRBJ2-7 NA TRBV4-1 CASSQAGSGREQYF
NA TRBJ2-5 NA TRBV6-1 CASSERRGRETQYF
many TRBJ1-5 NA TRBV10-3 CAIGKDGSNQPQHF
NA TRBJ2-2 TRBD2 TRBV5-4 CASSLASGGLNTGELFF
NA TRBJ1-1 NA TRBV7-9 CASSFTMDTEAFF